This T cell receptor (beta chain) was captured in a study of cytomegalovirus exposure and HLA in healthy donors (dated by TCRdb to the late 2010s). Concerning the study at large: An earlier analysis of a few hundred of the donors reported approximately 300 Gb of sequence data and around 100 million unique TCR beta sequences obtained from approximately 180 million T cells. Approximately 300 gigabases of sequencing data and roughly 90 million unique TCR sequences were included in an early release covering over 600 HLA-typed donors. Of the roughly 400 genotyped donors, 75% to 85% were placed in the genetic ancestry cluster associated with self-reported Caucasian donors. The study aimed to test whether cataloging public T cell receptors could reveal signatures of past pathogen exposure. Using immunosequencing, the study profiled T cell repertoires from approximately 700 subjects and related those repertoires to cytomegalovirus serostatus. A separate validation cohort of about 110 different subjects was used in addition to the approximately 670-subject first cohort. To predict cytomegalovirus infection status, the study brought together high-throughput TCR immunosequencing, statistical association of individual TCRs with disease status, and machine learning. A later analysis re-examined previously published TCR beta repertoires from just over 650 donors and added high-resolution HLA genotyping to investigate patterns of TCR occurrence. Rather than drawing on any new phenotypic data, the later analysis identified candidate immune exposures from TCR beta sequences and the way those sequences occurred across donors. An earlier analysis of 500 to 750 of the donors applied high-throughput TCR beta sequencing to assess whether each TCR beta V gene segment acted as functional or pseudogenic. Donor age, sex, ethnicity and CMV serostatus were compiled together with the repertoire data. A later genetic analysis used genome-wide SNP genotypes for about 65% of the 666 donors, treating that subset as a discovery cohort. Every discovery cohort repertoire had been produced on one sequencing platform. HLA typing covered class I and class II loci at four-digit resolution. Typing coverage differed by locus: A, B, C, DRB1 and DQB1 were typed in roughly 620-640 donors, DQA1 in 500 to 550, DPA1 in 606, and DPB1 in around 490. Because of strong linkage in the cohort, roughly five DR-DQ haplotypes were treated as single units for association and clustering. Among 300 to 500 genotyped donors of the cohort, an average of roughly 230,000 unique TCR beta nucleotide sequences was sequenced per donor, of which 15% to 20% were non-productive. Results the study describes overall, beyond this receptor: A total of roughly 160 TCR beta chains were listed by the study as associated with cytomegalovirus. Because HLA typing was missing for some donors at each locus, association tests included only the typed subset. According to the authors, the approach could potentially be generalized to other disease states and immunological phenotypes. Correlated functional status among segregating V segments might be attributable to linkage disequilibrium, but an unknown experimental factor could not be ruled out. Over 15 rarely observed V segments, including chromosome 9 orphons, were excluded from the earlier analysis of about 600 of the donors because counts were too low. A later analysis found that TCR association rates varied across HLA loci, with DRB1 alleles showing the most associated TCRs and HLA-C alleles the fewest. Three of the identified cytomegalovirus-associated TCR beta chains were confirmed in vitro to be specific for cytomegalovirus antigens. A cluster of highly shared sequence variants was judged likely to represent a technical artifact of the sequencing pipeline. The presence/absence analyses assumed that sequencing depth was roughly uniform across donors, and that assumption may not be true. Most TCR sequences were seen in very few donors, while some public TCRs were found in many individuals. In this cohort, only TCR beta chains were sequenced, and detectable features were limited by the absence of alpha or paired-chain data. Some IMGT-functional V segments, including TRBV6-2 and TRBV6-3, could not be distinguished by the 87-base-pair reads and were therefore excluded. When HLA alleles, especially DR and DQ, strongly co-occurred, TCR associations were difficult to assign to individual alleles. A later analysis found that HLA-associated TCR beta chains were more clonally expanded and had lower generation probabilities than equally common non-associated chains. In both the original and validation cohorts, the classifier was reported to diagnose cytomegalovirus status with high specificity and sensitivity. A later analysis associated about 17,000 TCR beta sequences with specific HLA alleles at a false discovery rate of 0.05. A later genetic analysis associated a missense DCLRE1C variant with V-gene and J-gene trimming of TCR beta chains, and an independent cohort replicated the association. Most CMV-associated TCR beta chains appeared to be HLA-restricted in a later analysis, and the HLA associations seemed to be driven largely by CMV exposure. Several of the top co-occurrence clusters appeared to be linked to parvovirus B19, influenza, CMV and Epstein-Barr virus, according to a later analysis. Compared with the approximately 600-donor mean, donors in an Asian-associated ancestry cluster had fewer N-insertions in productive TCRs, according to a later genetic analysis. CMV serostatus was the only immune exposure information available for the cohort. A further reported finding was that TCR beta sequences accurately predicted the HLA-A and HLA-B alleles for most subjects in the first cohort. An earlier analysis of roughly 570 of the donors showed that most TCR beta V segments appeared in productive rearrangements either about 90% or about 30% of the time, which broadly matched IMGT annotations.

The library was prepared using the immunoSEQ multiplex PCR assay. For the multiplex PCR, a mixture combining 60 forward primers for TCR Vbeta segments and 13 reverse primers for TCR Jbeta segments was used. A multiplex PCR assay on genomic DNA amplified the CDR3 region of rearranged TCR beta genes. The amplified TCR beta libraries were sequenced on the Illumina HiSeq System as 87-base-pair reads. From the authors' description of their analysis: A later analysis tallied 75 million to 95 million unique TCR beta chains across the 610 or so repertoires, and some 10 million of those chains were shared by two or more donors. A nearest-neighbor algorithm error-corrected the raw reads and collapsed the reads into unique sequences, merging closely related sequences to remove PCR and sequencing errors. Alignment of CDR3 sequences to IMGT reference sequences was used to assign V, D and J gene segments. For a sequence to be retained, a match of at least six nucleotides was required to both a V gene segment and a J gene segment. A rearrangement was called productive if the CDR3 had no stop codons and remained in frame with V and J, and every other rearrangement was called non-productive. CDR3 was defined by IMGT convention, running from the second conserved V-encoded cysteine to the conserved J-encoded phenylalanine. In an earlier analysis of approximately 500 of the donors, sequences lacking an unambiguous match to a single V gene segment were excluded. An earlier analysis of 500 to 600 of the donors classified V segments as functional when productive rearrangements were above 56.7% and as segregating when the standard deviation between donors was above 5%. A statistical classification framework was developed to diagnose cytomegalovirus status using the catalog of TCR beta chain sequences. In a later analysis, TCR nucleotide sequences were compared against IMGT/GENE-DB human TR gene sequences so that V and J genes could be assigned. The TCRdist pipeline was used in a later analysis to assign CDR3 sequences and most-parsimonious VDJ recombination scenarios. In a later analysis, each TCR beta chain was defined by its CDR3 amino acid sequence together with its V-gene family, and reads without a unique V-gene family were excluded. A later analysis removed nearly 600 highly shared, low-generation-probability nucleotide sequences to deal with suspected cross-contamination and a sequencing artifact. A later analysis calculated a clonal expansion index for each public chain from normalized within-repertoire ranks of inferred template counts. In a later analysis, generation probabilities were computed with a VDJ recombination model fitted to out-of-frame rearrangements, and the resulting probabilities were checked against IGoR. In a later analysis, hypergeometric tests were used to score TCR-TCR, TCR-HLA and TCR-CMV co-occurrence, with a repertoire-size bias correction applied to TCR pairs. In a later analysis, false discovery rates were estimated by permuting HLA or CMV assignments 20 times. In a later analysis, co-occurring TCRs were grouped using DBSCAN, with TCRdist sequence similarity added in when clustering inside HLA-allele-positive subsets. Repertoires with fewer than 30,000 or more than 120,000 public chains were left out of co-occurrence clustering, as were four to six repertoires with anomalous nucleotide sharing. This immuneACCESS table, as held by TCRdb, lists in-frame sequences with V and J called but not all clones. Of the missing ones, under half trace to an unresolved V gene in checked studies; the others have no known cause. V and J calls and clone size are given by that table; D and trimming were obtained from the DNA. The sample has 160,000 or so clones on record, around 76% of them singletons. The ten most abundant clones make up around 1.4% of the sample.

Comments on this clone: Its cognate antigen has yet to be identified. No per-base quality is available; no much larger clone lies one base away.

The cohort comprised 710 or so healthy bone marrow donors. At the time of sampling, every cohort member was nominally healthy, though immune exposures that went unrecorded were likely present. The donor was CMV seronegative and was included in the group of several hundred seronegative cohort members. Every donor gave a peripheral blood sample, and the peripheral blood mononuclear cells from that sample were used for TCR beta sequencing. Genomic DNA extraction from the blood cell samples was performed with the Qiagen DNeasy Blood Extraction Kit. The CDR3 has 17 amino acids, counting the end cysteine and phenylalanine. Just the 51-base CDR3 DNA is kept, in frame starting at base 1. The germline V gene (reference sequence) gives CDR1 as PRHDT and CDR2 as FYEKMQ. V is trimmed back by 5 bases and J by 6 bases, and the junction contains 13 bases that no gene match accounts for.

This TCR was recovered from a man aged 60 to 75 in good health and CMV-seronegative. The rearrangement joined TRBV13 to TRBJ2-2; TRBD2 agrees with 9 junctional bases. The sample comprised PBMCs. The CDR3 has the sequence CASSTPRGSGGSGELFF. The sequence in DNA is TGTGCCAGCAGCACCCCCCGCGGTAGCGGGGGTTCCGGGGAGCTGTTTTTT.